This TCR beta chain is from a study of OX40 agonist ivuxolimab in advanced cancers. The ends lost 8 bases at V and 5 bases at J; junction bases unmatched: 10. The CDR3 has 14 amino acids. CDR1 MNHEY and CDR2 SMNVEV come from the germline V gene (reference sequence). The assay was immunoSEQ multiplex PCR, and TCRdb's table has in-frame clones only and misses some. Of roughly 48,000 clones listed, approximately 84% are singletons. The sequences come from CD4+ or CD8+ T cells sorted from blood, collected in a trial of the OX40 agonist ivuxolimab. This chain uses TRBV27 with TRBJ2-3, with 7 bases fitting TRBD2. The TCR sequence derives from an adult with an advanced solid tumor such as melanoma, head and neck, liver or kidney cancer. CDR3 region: CASRKGAGRDTQYF. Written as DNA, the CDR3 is TGTGCCAGCCGGAAGGGAGCGGGAAGAGATACGCAGTATTTT.